This TCR beta chain was found in a study of blood T cells in healthy people across ages. General study findings and limits: The study found TCR beta diversity correlated strongly with naive T cell percentage. PBMCs were not sorted, which prevented a conclusive comparison of naive versus antigen-experienced cells. The donors' CMV status was not determined, possibly confounding changes in expanded clonotypes.

The germline CDR1 and CDR2 sequences are LNHNV and YYDKDF (reference sequence). This CDR3 has 13 residues. Notes on this clonotype: The antigen is not known. At one boundary the junction diverges from the germline segment, which might be a read error.

Alongside a J-beta primer mix, a sample-barcoded 5' primer served in a second PCR lasting about 6 to 11 cycles. Every cDNA was tagged by a template-switch adaptor with 12 random nucleotides. One entry per CDR3 protein results from TCRdb running MiXCR on the 5' RACE reads. The sample gives about 1.5 million distinct CDR3 sequences, about 45% of which show up once; roughly 3.7% is in the top ten. V and J are TRBV15 and TRBJ2-3; D unclear. The TCR was taken from a woman aged 18-30 years in good health. Sequenced sample: blood. The CDR3 loop reads CATSGDFGDTQYF. The CDR3 bases are TGTGCCACCAGCGGAGATTTCGGAGATACGCAGTATTTT.